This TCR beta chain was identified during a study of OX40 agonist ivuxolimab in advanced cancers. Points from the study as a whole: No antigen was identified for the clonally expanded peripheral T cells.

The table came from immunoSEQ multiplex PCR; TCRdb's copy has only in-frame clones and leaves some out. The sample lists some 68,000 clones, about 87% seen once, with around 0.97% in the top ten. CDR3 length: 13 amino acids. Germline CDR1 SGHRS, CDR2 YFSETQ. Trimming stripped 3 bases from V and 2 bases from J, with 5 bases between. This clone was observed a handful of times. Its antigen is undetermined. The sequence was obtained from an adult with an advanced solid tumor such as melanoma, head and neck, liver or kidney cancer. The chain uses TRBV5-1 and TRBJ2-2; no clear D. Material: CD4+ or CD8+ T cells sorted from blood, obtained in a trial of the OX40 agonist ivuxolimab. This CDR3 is CASSSDNTGELFF. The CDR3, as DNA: TGCGCCAGCAGCTCCGATAACACCGGGGAGCTGTTTTTT.